Below, one T cell receptor (beta chain) is given with its context. Its matching antigen is unknown. Data came from immunoSEQ multiplex PCR; TCRdb stores just in-frame clones and leaves some out. The top ten clones hold 5% to 7% of a sample with under 200,000 clones, roughly nine tenths of them seen once. This CDR3 region has 12 residues. V lost 8 bases and J 4 bases, leaving 11 bases between the germline ends. Germline V gene data show CDR1 as SNHLY and CDR2 as FYNNEI. The sample is drawn from a study of cytomegalovirus exposure and HLA in healthy donors. Notes on the study in general: The study labeled roughly 160 TCR beta chains cytomegalovirus-associated.

The sequence came from a woman aged 25 to 45 in good health and CMV-seronegative. Specimen: PBMCs. The chain couples TRBV2 to TRBJ1-2; tentatively, D is TRBD1 (5 bases). The CDR3 region has the DNA TGTGCCAGCGGGCAGGGAGGCTATGGCTACACCTTC. It specifies CASGQGGYGYTF.